One TCR beta chain is described in this entry. Its antigen is as yet unknown. The sample belongs to a study of chemoradiotherapy in HPV16-positive cancers. Study-level background: Candidate HPV-specific T-cell clones and common TCR motifs came from functional assays in two HPV16-positive patients. Notes on the study in general: Non-HPV-specific T cells did not expand in tumors during treatment, whereas candidate HPV-specific clones and E7-related motifs did. Better recurrence-free survival went with HPV-responsive T-cell expansion in HPV16-positive patients.

V was cut by 3 bases and J by 4 bases, with 15 bases left in between. CDR1 and CDR2 (germline): KGHSH, LQKENI. The CDR3 is made up of 15 amino acids. Sequencing used immunoSEQ multiplex PCR; TCRdb keeps in-frame clones, though not all of them. There are approximately 8,100 clones in the sample; approximately 88% occur only once, and 14% to 15% lies in the top ten. Repertoires were sampled repeatedly during chemoradiotherapy. This material consisted of blood, taken from a patient who underwent chemoradiotherapy. The clonotype comes from a human donor with HPV-associated anogenital cancer. This sequence joins TRBV18 and TRBJ1-1; possibly TRBD1 for D (6 bases). CDR3 loop: CASSPGHPGGTEAFF. The CDR3 DNA is TGTGCCAGCTCACCGGGACACCCGGGGGGCACTGAAGCTTTCTTT.